These T cell receptor beta chains were read from a single sample in a study of blood T cell repertoires in COVID-19. TCRdb keeps only in-frame clones here, not all; method: immunoSEQ multiplex PCR. The table includes more than 70,000 clones, 90% detected once. The sequencing sample was made of peripheral blood. These receptors came from a woman aged 18-29 years with acute or convalescent COVID-19. Each CDR3 is given with its conserved first and last residue. The D gene is left open where the match is weak. Size is stated for part of the rows, as once, few or many counts, or as a class when the clone is expanded.

j_gene: TRBJ1-1; d_gene: NA; abundance: NA; v_gene: TRBV10-1; CDR3aa: CASSDPGGTEAFF; CDR3nt: TGCGCCAGCAGTGATCCGGGAGGGACTGAAGCTTTCTTT
j_gene: TRBJ2-1; d_gene: TRBD2; abundance: NA; v_gene: TRBV6-1; CDR3aa: CASSEGIYFRLAGEQFF; CDR3nt: TGTGCCAGCAGTGAAGGGATATACTTCAGACTAGCTGGTGAGCAGTTCTTC
j_gene: TRBJ1-2; d_gene: NA; abundance: NA; v_gene: TRBV27; CDR3aa: CASSLRADYGYTF; CDR3nt: TGTGCCAGCAGTCTCAGAGCGGACTATGGCTACACCTTC
j_gene: TRBJ1-2; d_gene: NA; abundance: NA; v_gene: TRBV2; CDR3aa: CASSASQGLNYGYTF; CDR3nt: TGTGCCAGCAGTGCGTCTCAGGGATTAAACTATGGCTACACCTTC
j_gene: TRBJ2-7; d_gene: NA; abundance: NA; v_gene: TRBV14; CDR3aa: CASSPGHKPYEQYF; CDR3nt: TGTGCCAGCAGCCCAGGCCATAAACCCTACGAGCAGTACTTC
j_gene: TRBJ1-1; d_gene: NA; abundance: NA; v_gene: TRBV7-9; CDR3aa: CASSPLRVGANTEAFF; CDR3nt: TGTGCCAGCAGCCCACTCAGGGTAGGGGCGAACACTGAAGCTTTCTTT
j_gene: TRBJ2-3; d_gene: TRBD2; abundance: NA; v_gene: TRBV5-1; CDR3aa: CASSLTPAGGLVRSTDTQYF; CDR3nt: TGCGCCAGCAGCTTGACCCCCGCGGGGGGACTAGTGAGAAGCACAGATACGCAGTATTTT
j_gene: TRBJ2-7; d_gene: TRBD1; abundance: NA; v_gene: TRBV19; CDR3aa: CASSPSGTASYEQYF; CDR3nt: TGTGCCAGTAGCCCAAGTGGGACAGCCTCCTACGAGCAGTACTTC
j_gene: TRBJ1-2; d_gene: NA; abundance: NA; v_gene: TRBV2; CDR3aa: CASSEVRNYGYTF; CDR3nt: TGTGCCAGCAGTGAAGTCAGGAACTATGGCTACACCTTC
j_gene: TRBJ2-5; d_gene: NA; abundance: once; v_gene: TRBV9; CDR3aa: CASSVAAGRTETQYF; CDR3nt: TGTGCCAGCAGCGTAGCGGCGGGGAGAACAGAGACCCAGTACTTC
j_gene: TRBJ1-1; d_gene: NA; abundance: NA; v_gene: TRBV30; CDR3aa: CAWRSDGGNTEAFF; CDR3nt: TGTGCCTGGAGGTCGGACGGGGGTAACACTGAAGCTTTCTTT
j_gene: TRBJ1-1; d_gene: NA; abundance: NA; v_gene: TRBV11-2; CDR3aa: CASSLAGRAFF; CDR3nt: TGTGCCAGCAGCTTGGCAGGGCGAGCTTTCTTT
j_gene: TRBJ2-2; d_gene: TRBD1; abundance: NA; v_gene: TRBV25-1; CDR3aa: CASSRQGGITGELFF; CDR3nt: TGTGCCAGCAGCCGACAGGGTGGCATCACCGGGGAGCTGTTTTTT
j_gene: TRBJ2-1; d_gene: TRBD1; abundance: NA; v_gene: TRBV3-1/TRBV3-2; CDR3aa: CASSQEMVRGPNNEQFF; CDR3nt: TGTGCCAGCAGCCAAGAGATGGTGAGGGGGCCCAACAATGAGCAGTTCTTC
j_gene: TRBJ1-6; d_gene: TRBD1; abundance: NA; v_gene: TRBV6-2/TRBV6-3; CDR3aa: CASSSLDRAASPLHF; CDR3nt: TGTGCCAGCAGCTCTCTAGACAGGGCGGCTTCACCCCTCCACTTT
j_gene: TRBJ2-3; d_gene: NA; abundance: NA; v_gene: TRBV6-5; CDR3aa: CASSYSSGGTDTQYF; CDR3nt: TGTGCCAGCAGTTACTCGTCAGGTGGCACAGATACGCAGTATTTT
j_gene: TRBJ1-4; d_gene: NA; abundance: NA; v_gene: TRBV30; CDR3aa: CAWSETGLKEKLFF; CDR3nt: TGTGCCTGGAGTGAAACAGGGTTGAAGGAAAAACTGTTTTTT
j_gene: TRBJ1-2; d_gene: NA; abundance: NA; v_gene: TRBV3-1/TRBV3-2; CDR3aa: CASSQDRGISDYGYTF; CDR3nt: TGTGCCAGCAGCCAAGATAGGGGGATAAGTGACTATGGCTACACCTTC
j_gene: TRBJ2-3; d_gene: TRBD1; abundance: NA; v_gene: TRBV2; CDR3aa: CASSEKTGGRDTQYF; CDR3nt: TGTGCCAGCAGTGAAAAGACAGGGGGTAGGGATACGCAGTATTTT
j_gene: TRBJ1-1; d_gene: TRBD1; abundance: NA; v_gene: TRBV11-2; CDR3aa: CASSRGQGMNTEAFF; CDR3nt: TGTGCCAGCAGCCGCGGACAGGGAATGAACACTGAAGCTTTCTTT
j_gene: TRBJ1-2; d_gene: NA; abundance: NA; v_gene: TRBV2; CDR3aa: CASSPGTTRGYTF; CDR3nt: TGTGCCAGCAGTCCCGGGACAACTCGTGGCTACACCTTC
j_gene: TRBJ2-5; d_gene: TRBD1; abundance: NA; v_gene: TRBV2; CDR3aa: CASAFLRTGASGTQYF; CDR3nt: TGTGCCAGCGCCTTTCTGAGGACAGGGGCGAGCGGGACCCAGTACTTC
j_gene: TRBJ2-7; d_gene: NA; abundance: NA; v_gene: TRBV7-9; CDR3aa: CASGLSYEQYF; CDR3nt: TGTGCCAGCGGACTCTCCTACGAGCAGTACTTC
j_gene: TRBJ1-2; d_gene: TRBD1; abundance: NA; v_gene: TRBV18; CDR3aa: CASSPLRLSRDRGHDYGYTF; CDR3nt: TGTGCCAGCTCACCTCTAAGACTGAGCCGGGACAGGGGTCACGACTATGGCTACACCTTC
j_gene: TRBJ2-6; d_gene: TRBD1; abundance: NA; v_gene: TRBV2; CDR3aa: CASSEAPTGTGMIAGANVLTF; CDR3nt: TGTGCCAGCAGTGAAGCCCCCACCGGGACAGGGATGATTGCTGGGGCCAACGTCCTGACTTTC
j_gene: TRBJ1-5; d_gene: NA; abundance: once; v_gene: TRBV28; CDR3aa: CASSLEVPNQPQHF; CDR3nt: TGTGCCAGCAGTTTAGAGGTCCCCAATCAGCCCCAGCATTTT
j_gene: TRBJ1-4; d_gene: TRBD1; abundance: NA; v_gene: TRBV12-3/TRBV12-4; CDR3aa: CASSGQGREKLFF; CDR3nt: TGTGCCAGCAGTGGACAGGGGAGAGAAAAACTGTTTTTT
j_gene: TRBJ2-1; d_gene: NA; abundance: NA; v_gene: TRBV10-1; CDR3aa: CASSAQRLGYEQFF; CDR3nt: TGCGCCAGCAGTGCACAAAGGTTGGGCTATGAGCAGTTCTTC
j_gene: TRBJ1-1; d_gene: NA; abundance: NA; v_gene: TRBV30; CDR3aa: CAWSLFAGNTEAFF; CDR3nt: TGTGCCTGGAGTCTTTTCGCGGGTAACACTGAAGCTTTCTTT
j_gene: TRBJ2-5; d_gene: TRBD1; abundance: NA; v_gene: TRBV5-1; CDR3aa: CASSKAGQGFIEETQYF; CDR3nt: TGCGCCAGCAGCAAAGCCGGACAGGGGTTTATAGAAGAGACCCAGTACTTC
j_gene: TRBJ1-1; d_gene: TRBD1; abundance: NA; v_gene: TRBV30; CDR3aa: CAWATGFGGTEAFF; CDR3nt: TGTGCCTGGGCGACAGGGTTTGGGGGCACTGAAGCTTTCTTT
j_gene: TRBJ2-7; d_gene: NA; abundance: once; v_gene: TRBV5-8; CDR3aa: CASSPSAGFYEQYF; CDR3nt: TGTGCCAGCAGCCCATCGGCGGGCTTCTACGAGCAGTACTTC
j_gene: TRBJ1-5; d_gene: NA; abundance: NA; v_gene: TRBV2; CDR3aa: CASSEQYSNQPQHF; CDR3nt: TGTGCCAGCAGTGAACAGTATAGCAATCAGCCCCAGCATTTT
j_gene: TRBJ2-1; d_gene: NA; abundance: NA; v_gene: TRBV19; CDR3aa: CASSITQGSYNEQFF; CDR3nt: TGTGCCAGTAGTATAACACAGGGTTCCTACAATGAGCAGTTCTTC
j_gene: TRBJ1-2; d_gene: NA; abundance: NA; v_gene: TRBV5-6; CDR3aa: CASSFGQGIGGYTF; CDR3nt: TGTGCCAGCAGCTTCGGCCAGGGCATCGGTGGCTACACCTTC
j_gene: TRBJ2-3; d_gene: TRBD2; abundance: NA; v_gene: TRBV6-5; CDR3aa: CATRLAGVADTQYF; CDR3nt: TGTGCCACCAGGCTAGCGGGGGTTGCAGATACGCAGTATTTT
j_gene: TRBJ1-4; d_gene: TRBD1; abundance: NA; v_gene: TRBV4-1; CDR3aa: CASSQARGPSNEKLFF; CDR3nt: TGCGCCAGCAGCCAAGCCAGGGGGCCGTCTAATGAAAAACTGTTTTTT
j_gene: TRBJ1-1; d_gene: TRBD1; abundance: NA; v_gene: TRBV7-9; CDR3aa: CASSSRGTGVYTEAFF; CDR3nt: TGTGCCAGCAGCTCGAGGGGGACAGGGGTTTATACTGAAGCTTTCTTT
j_gene: TRBJ1-1; d_gene: NA; abundance: NA; v_gene: TRBV2; CDR3aa: CASSDQGWGPSIGAFF; CDR3nt: TGTGCCAGCAGTGATCAGGGATGGGGCCCCAGTATCGGAGCTTTCTTT
j_gene: TRBJ2-5; d_gene: TRBD2; abundance: NA; v_gene: TRBV9; CDR3aa: CASSVGTRDQYF; CDR3nt: TGTGCCAGCAGCGTAGGGACTAGGGACCAGTACTTC
j_gene: TRBJ1-5; d_gene: NA; abundance: once; v_gene: TRBV7-9; CDR3aa: CASSLGRGQPQHF; CDR3nt: TGTGCCAGCAGCTTAGGCAGGGGACAGCCCCAGCATTTT
j_gene: TRBJ1-3; d_gene: TRBD1; abundance: NA; v_gene: TRBV4-2; CDR3aa: CASSHIRTGVGNTIYF; CDR3nt: TGTGCCAGCAGCCACATACGGACAGGGGTGGGAAACACCATATATTTT
j_gene: TRBJ2-7; d_gene: NA; abundance: once; v_gene: TRBV5-1; CDR3aa: CASSLGARGYEQYF; CDR3nt: TGCGCCAGCAGCTTGGGCGCCAGGGGATACGAGCAGTACTTC
j_gene: TRBJ1-1; d_gene: NA; abundance: NA; v_gene: TRBV7-9; CDR3aa: CASSPPGDTEAFF; CDR3nt: TGTGCCAGCAGCCCTCCAGGGGACACTGAAGCTTTCTTT
j_gene: TRBJ1-1; d_gene: NA; abundance: NA; v_gene: TRBV19; CDR3aa: CASIPRQGGTEAFF; CDR3nt: TGTGCCAGTATTCCCCGCCAGGGTGGGACTGAAGCTTTCTTT
j_gene: TRBJ2-3; d_gene: TRBD2; abundance: NA; v_gene: TRBV11-2; CDR3aa: CASSLTASAGGPNTQYF; CDR3nt: TGTGCCAGCAGCTTAACAGCATCAGCGGGAGGGCCAAATACGCAGTATTTT
j_gene: TRBJ2-7; d_gene: TRBD2; abundance: NA; v_gene: TRBV6-5; CDR3aa: CASSYSSGGINEQYF; CDR3nt: TGTGCCAGCAGTTACTCTAGCGGGGGAATAAACGAGCAGTACTTC
j_gene: TRBJ2-3; d_gene: NA; abundance: NA; v_gene: TRBV9; CDR3aa: CASSILGGPSTDTQYF; CDR3nt: TGTGCCAGCAGCATACTCGGGGGACCAAGCACAGATACGCAGTATTTT
j_gene: TRBJ1-1; d_gene: NA; abundance: NA; v_gene: TRBV7-2; CDR3aa: CASSPRQGHTEAFF; CDR3nt: TGTGCCAGCAGCCCCCGGCAGGGGCACACTGAAGCTTTCTTT
j_gene: TRBJ1-5; d_gene: TRBD1; abundance: NA; v_gene: TRBV19; CDR3aa: CASSIGQGISNQPQHF; CDR3nt: TGTGCCAGTAGTATTGGACAGGGGATTAGCAATCAGCCCCAGCATTTT
j_gene: TRBJ2-2; d_gene: TRBD1; abundance: NA; v_gene: TRBV5-1; CDR3aa: CASSGNGDRGAELFF; CDR3nt: TGCGCCAGCAGCGGGAACGGGGACAGGGGAGCGGAGCTGTTTTTT
j_gene: TRBJ1-1; d_gene: TRBD1; abundance: few; v_gene: TRBV4-1; CDR3aa: CASAGTGMNTEAFF; CDR3nt: TGCGCCAGCGCCGGGACAGGGATGAACACTGAAGCTTTCTTT
j_gene: TRBJ2-5; d_gene: TRBD1; abundance: NA; v_gene: TRBV5-1; CDR3aa: CASSRGQGETQYF; CDR3nt: TGCGCCAGCAGCCGCGGACAGGGAGAGACCCAGTACTTC
j_gene: TRBJ1-4; d_gene: TRBD1; abundance: NA; v_gene: TRBV5-1; CDR3aa: CASGTGGLTNEKLFF; CDR3nt: TGCGCCAGCGGAACAGGGGGATTAACTAATGAAAAACTGTTTTTT
j_gene: TRBJ1-5; d_gene: TRBD1; abundance: NA; v_gene: TRBV5-8; CDR3aa: CASSLGDRFAGQPQHF; CDR3nt: TGTGCCAGCAGCTTAGGGGACAGGTTCGCCGGTCAGCCCCAGCATTTT
j_gene: TRBJ2-1; d_gene: TRBD2; abundance: once; v_gene: TRBV7-9; CDR3aa: CASSATSGAYNEQFF; CDR3nt: TGTGCCAGCAGCGCCACTAGCGGGGCGTACAATGAGCAGTTCTTC
j_gene: TRBJ2-1; d_gene: NA; abundance: NA; v_gene: TRBV20-1; CDR3aa: CSARAYNEQFF; CDR3nt: TGCAGTGCTAGAGCTTACAATGAGCAGTTCTTC
j_gene: TRBJ2-7; d_gene: NA; abundance: once; v_gene: TRBV5-1; CDR3aa: CASSLDRWGHEQYF; CDR3nt: TGCGCCAGCAGCTTGGACCGCTGGGGCCACGAGCAGTACTTC
j_gene: TRBJ1-3; d_gene: NA; abundance: NA; v_gene: TRBV21-1; CDR3aa: CASSKKGAPGGSRDTIYF; CDR3nt: TGTGCCAGCAGCAAAAAGGGGGCACCGGGAGGGTCTAGGGACACCATATATTTT